This entry lists 29 T cell receptor beta chains sequenced from one sample in a study of CD8 T cells in ankylosing spondylitis. TCRdb reprocessed the 5' RACE reads with MiXCR, giving one entry per CDR3 protein. Of about 110,000 distinct CDR3 sequences listed, 24% are singletons. Sequenced input: synovial fluid, either unsorted or a sorted T cell fraction (not recorded which). These receptors originate from a male donor with ankylosing spondylitis.

In this sample, this clonotype turned up once. The chain joins TRBV5-6 to TRBJ2-1; D is possibly TRBD1 (6 bases). This CDR3 has 17 amino acids. Germline V CDR1 and CDR2: SGHDT, YYEEEE. The V gene lost 5 bases and the J gene lost 0 bases, with 18 bases spanning the gap. The DNA for the CDR3 is TGTGCCAGCAGTTCGACGACAGGCCACAGCTCCTACAATGAGCAGTTCTTC. It codes for CASSSTTGHSSYNEQFF.

The table lists this clonotype with a count of one. V gene TRBV30 combines with J gene TRBJ1-1; TRBD1 agrees at 10 bases. Looked up from germline, CDR1 is GTSNPN and CDR2 is SVGIG (reference sequence). The CDR3 is 17 amino acids. With 4 bases clipped from V and 0 bases from J, the junction kept 11 bases outside the gene matches. The CDR3 DNA sequence: TGTGCCTGGACCCCTCGACCGGGACAGGGGATGAACACTGAAGCTTTCTTT. It yields the protein CAWTPRPGQGMNTEAFF.

This chain connects TRBV3-1 to TRBJ2-7, with unresolved D. The germline gives CDR1 LGHDT, CDR2 YNNKEL (reference sequence). Deletions cut 1 base from V and 4 bases from J, with 8 bases between. CDR3 length: 13 residues. This CDR3 is CASSQGAAYEQYF. DNA of the CDR3: TGTGCCAGCAGCCAAGGGGCAGCTTACGAGCAGTACTTC.

This clonotype appeared many times. The genes are TRBV2 and TRBJ2-7; D not resolved. The CDR3 is made up of 11 amino acids. The V end was cut by 1 base, the J end by 7 bases, with 5 bases between. Germline V lookup: CDR1 SNHLY, CDR2 FYNNEI. The CDR3 DNA follows: TGTGCCAGCAGTGAAGGGCAGGAGCAGTACTTC. Translation: CASSEGQEQYF.

The chain is built from TRBV18 and TRBJ1-2; no reliable D call. Trimming stripped 6 bases from V and 8 bases from J, with 19 bases between. Germline V CDR1 and CDR2: KGHSH, LQKENI. The CDR3 loop spans 14 amino acids. CDR3 DNA: TGTGCCAGCTCCCCTCCCGATACTAACAGAGGCTACACCTTC. The encoded protein is CASSPPDTNRGYTF. Based on the CDR3 plus reference TRBV18 and TRBJ1-2, the full variable domain is NAGVMQNPRHLVRRRGQEARLRCSPMKGHSHVYWYRQLPEEGLKFMVYLQKENIIDESGMPKERFSAEFPKEGPSILRIQQVVRGDSAAYFCASSPPDTNRGYTFGSGTRLTVV.

This clonotype was seen only a few times. V is TRBV24-1 and J is TRBJ1-2; 9 nucleotides agree with TRBD1. Germline lookup yields CDR1 KGHDR and CDR2 SFDVKD. This CDR3 spans 12 amino acids. Losses at the gene ends were 5 bases for V and 11 bases for J; bases not matched to a gene: 5. The CDR3 sequence is CATSVTGGAYTF. CDR3 bases: TGTGCCACCAGTGTAACAGGGGGCGCTTACACCTTC.

This clonotype was detected a few times. This CDR3 is CASSLGSGSNQPQHF. CDR3 nucleotide sequence: TGTGCCAGCAGCTTAGGGTCGGGTAGCAATCAGCCCCAGCATTTT. The chain recombines TRBV7-6 with TRBJ1-5; no clear D gene. The CDR3 sequence is 15 residues long. The V end lost 1 base, the J end lost 0 bases, and 7 bases lay between the germline ends. Germline V gives CDR1 SGHVS, CDR2 FNYEAQ.

The chain recombines TRBV10-2 with TRBJ1-1, with unresolved D. CDR3 length: 11 amino acids. Trimming pared 7 bases from V and 6 bases from J, leaving 9 bases between. The germline gives CDR1 WSHSY, CDR2 SAAADI. CDR3 residues: CASTYNAEAFF. CDR3 DNA sequence: TGCGCCAGCACCTATAACGCTGAAGCTTTCTTT.

The chain combines TRBV24-1 with TRBJ2-5; possibly TRBD2 for D (6 bases). V was clipped by 1 base and J by 4 bases, with 18 bases between them. The V gene's germline CDR1 is KGHDR and CDR2 SFDVKD. This CDR3 has 17 residues. The CDR3 region is CATSDFGAVRGTETQYF. CDR3 DNA sequence: TGTGCCACCAGTGATTTCGGAGCGGTCCGGGGGACAGAGACCCAGTACTTC.

This clonotype was seen at least ten times. V usage is TRBV12-3 or TRBV12-4 and J usage is TRBJ1-6; D gene unclear. Trimming removed 2 bases from V and 3 bases from J, with 8 bases in between. CDR3 length: 15 residues. The DNA of the CDR3 is TGTGCCAGCAGTTTAAGCAACAACTATAATTCACCCCTCCACTTT. As protein: CASSLSNNYNSPLHF.

This clonotype appeared a few times. The chain carries TRBV9 and TRBJ2-5; D is perhaps TRBD2 (5 bases). This CDR3 has 15 amino acids. V lost 0 bases and J lost 5, with 14 bases in between. CDR1 is SGDLS and CDR2 is YYNGEE in the germline V gene. The DNA of the CDR3 is TGTGCCAGCAGCGTAGGCCGGGAAGTCATTGAGACCCAGTACTTC. Its translation: CASSVGREVIETQYF.

This clonotype was found many times. The chain links TRBV5-1 to TRBJ1-1; D gene uncertain. Between the trimmed V and J ends, which lost 4 bases and 3 bases, there was a span of 13 bases. Germline CDR1 SGHRS, CDR2 YFSETQ. This CDR3 spans 14 amino acids. This chain's CDR3 is CASSAQAGDTEAFF. The CDR3, as DNA: TGCGCCAGCAGCGCGCAGGCCGGTGACACTGAAGCTTTCTTT.

This clonotype was seen at least ten times. This chain uses TRBV3-1 with TRBJ2-1; TRBD2 matches 11 bases. Germline V lookup: CDR1 LGHDT, CDR2 YNNKEL (reference sequence). V shed 0 bases, J shed 8 bases, and the junction held 3 bases outside the gene matches. The CDR3 has 15 amino acids. This chain's CDR3 is CASSQETSGSDEQFF. In nucleotides, the CDR3 is TGTGCCAGCAGCCAAGAAACTAGCGGGAGCGATGAGCAGTTCTTC.

This clonotype was observed many times. V gene TRBV5-1 combines with J gene TRBJ1-4; the D is unclear. V was pared by 1 base and J by 3 bases, with 10 bases between. In germline, CDR1 is SGHRS, CDR2 YFSETQ. There are 15 residues in the CDR3. The CDR3 DNA reads TGCGCCAGCAGCTTGACGTACAGCCCTAATGAAAAACTGTTTTTT. The encoded protein is CASSLTYSPNEKLFF.

This clonotype was detected many times. The genes are TRBV7-2 and TRBJ2-3; a weak D match, TRBD1 (5 bases). The CDR3 runs to 16 residues. The germline V and J ends were trimmed by 1 base and 1 base, with 12 bases remaining between them. Germline CDR1 is SGHTA and CDR2 is FQGNSA. The CDR3 spells CASSLVSVGGTDTQYF. The CDR3 DNA sequence: TGTGCCAGCAGCTTAGTCTCAGTAGGGGGCACAGATACGCAGTATTTT.

This chain joins TRBV5-1 and TRBJ1-6; no clear D. V lost 2 bases and J lost 5, with 8 bases in between. Germline assignment: CDR1 SGHRS and CDR2 YFSETQ. The CDR3 loop spans 14 amino acids. CDR3 DNA: TGCGCCAGCAGCTTTTTGAGTGATAATTCACCCCTCCACTTT. This sequence encodes CASSFLSDNSPLHF. The full variable domain, completed using reference TRBV5-1 and TRBJ1-6, is KAGVTQTPRYLIKTRGQQVTLSCSPISGHRSVSWYQQTPGQGLQFLFEYFSETQRNKGNFPGRFSGRQFSNSRSEMNVSTLELGDSALYLCASSFLSDNSPLHFGNGTRLTVT.

The V call is TRBV27, the J call TRBJ2-7; possibly TRBD1 or TRBD2 for D (5 bases each). The CDR3 spans 15 residues. Germline CDR1 and CDR2: MNHEY and SMNVEV (reference sequence). Trimming cost V 1 base and J 1 base, with 11 bases left between them. CDR3 in amino acids: CASSLFLGPSYEQYF. Written as DNA, the CDR3 is TGTGCCAGCAGTTTATTCCTGGGACCTTCCTACGAGCAGTACTTC.

The chain is built from TRBV20-1 and TRBJ1-2, with D hard to call. Trimming shortened V by 0 bases and J by 8 bases, and 13 bases separated the two germline ends. Germline loops: CDR1 DFQATT, CDR2 SNEGSKA (reference sequence). The CDR3 has 13 residues. This chain's CDR3 is CSARDGPARGYTF. The DNA of the CDR3 is TGCAGTGCTAGAGATGGACCCGCAAGGGGCTACACCTTC.

V usage is TRBV20-1 and J usage is TRBJ1-2; D is ambiguous. There are 11 residues in the CDR3. Trimming removed 1 base from V and 7 bases from J, with 7 bases in between. Germline-derived CDR1 and CDR2 are DFQATT and SNEGSKA (reference sequence). The CDR3 DNA reads as TGCAGTGCTAGAGGCGAGGGTGGCTACACCTTC. This translates into CSARGEGGYTF.

This clonotype has a handful of counts. This chain connects TRBV5-1 to TRBJ1-1; D is ambiguous. Trimming shortened V by 2 bases and J by 1 base, and 6 bases separated the two germline ends. From germline, CDR1 is SGHRS and CDR2 YFSETQ. The CDR3 runs to 13 residues. For the CDR3, the DNA is TGCGCCAGCAGCTTTCAAGAGAACACTGAAGCTTTCTTT. Protein product: CASSFQENTEAFF.

In its sample, this clonotype was seen a few times. This chain links TRBV7-9 with TRBJ2-2; D is uncertain. The germline CDR1 and CDR2 sequences are SEHNR and FQNEAQ (reference sequence). Trimming pared 0 bases from V and 5 bases from J, leaving 13 bases between. The CDR3 has 16 residues. This CDR3 is CASSLALQPVTGELFF. CDR3 sequence (DNA): TGTGCCAGCAGCTTAGCGCTCCAGCCAGTTACCGGGGAGCTGTTTTTT.

This clonotype has more than one count but fewer than ten. The chain joins TRBV29-1 to TRBJ2-5, with 11 bases matching TRBD1. The CDR3 spans 15 residues. The J segment lost 4 bases and the V segment lost 5 bases, leaving 9 bases of the junction unmatched. Germline V gene lookup returns CDR1 SQVTM and CDR2 ANQGSEA. CDR3 in amino acids: CSVRRTGGAGETQYF. The CDR3 region has the DNA TGCAGCGTTCGCAGGACAGGGGGCGCGGGAGAGACCCAGTACTTC.

This clonotype was counted many times. The rearrangement joins TRBV11-2 to TRBJ2-2, with D unresolved. V lost 5 bases and J lost 6, with 7 bases in between. CDR3 length equals 12 residues. CDR1 is SGHAT, CDR2 FQNNGV, per germline. CDR3 in DNA: TGTGCCAGCAGCACCCCCGCCGGGGAGCTGTTTTTT. Translation: CASSTPAGELFF.

This clonotype was detected ten times or more. CDR3 sequence: CASSVAGYNEQFF. The CDR3 region has the DNA TGTGCCAGCTCAGTCGCGGGGTACAATGAGCAGTTCTTC. The rearrangement uses TRBV18 and TRBJ2-1, with TRBD2 as a possible D gene (6 bases). The CDR3 has 13 amino acids. V was clipped by 5 bases and J by 4 bases, with 9 bases between them. Germline-derived CDR1 and CDR2 are KGHSH and LQKENI.

This clonotype has only a few counts. This chain joins TRBV12-3 or TRBV12-4 and TRBJ1-6; 8 positions agree with TRBD1. The length of the CDR3 is 12 residues. The V and J ends lost 6 bases and 10 bases, in that order; junction bases with no gene match: 2. The CDR3 region is CASSRQGSPLHF. In DNA form, the CDR3 reads TGTGCCAGCAGCCGACAGGGGTCACCCCTCCACTTT.

This clonotype was counted only a few times. The chain couples TRBV2 to TRBJ1-5, with TRBD1 matching 10 bases. The J segment lost 4 bases and the V segment lost 6 bases, leaving 0 bases of the junction unmatched. The CDR3 totals 13 residues. Germline-derived CDR1 and CDR2 are SNHLY and FYNNEI. This chain's CDR3 is CASRGQGNQPQHF. DNA for the CDR3: TGTGCCAGCAGGGGACAGGGGAATCAGCCCCAGCATTTT.

The chain has TRBV29-1 and TRBJ2-3; 8 bases line up with TRBD2. V was pared by 5 bases and J by 3 bases, with 13 bases of the junction left unmatched. This CDR3 is 16 amino acids long. In germline, CDR1 is SQVTM, CDR2 ANQGSEA. CDR3: CSVKRLAGGKTDTQYF. CDR3 coding DNA: TGCAGCGTTAAGAGGCTAGCGGGTGGGAAGACAGATACGCAGTATTTT.

This chain joins TRBV2 and TRBJ2-1; 9 bases match TRBD1. With 6 bases clipped from V and 12 bases from J, the junction kept 6 bases outside the gene matches. CDR1 is SNHLY and CDR2 is FYNNEI in the germline V gene. The CDR3 has 12 residues. The CDR3 spells CASSEGQGPQFF. The CDR3 nucleotides are TGTGCCAGCAGCGAGGGACAGGGTCCGCAGTTCTTC.

The chain recombines TRBV30 with TRBJ2-5; D tentatively fits TRBD1 or TRBD2 (6 bases each). This CDR3 has 15 amino acids. V was cut by 1 base and J by 5 bases, with 17 bases left in between. Germline V gene lookup returns CDR1 GTSNPN and CDR2 SVGIG (reference sequence). The CDR3 bases are TGTGCCTGGAGTGACGGCTACCAGGGGAGGGAGACCCAGTACTTC. Protein sequence: CAWSDGYQGRETQYF.